The clone carrying this T cell receptor beta chain came up a few times. Antigen: not known. This CDR3 is 15 amino acids long. The germline V gene has CDR1 MNHEY and CDR2 SVGEGT. Trimming took 2 bases from V and 6 from J, leaving 14 bases between them. This sample stems from a study of breast tumors, draining lymph nodes, adjacent tissues. Study-level points and caveats: Luminal-like breast cancer showed significantly higher tumor–nontumor repertoire similarity than basal-like. Data fit most tumor T cells coming from lymph node, expanding in tumor. Tumor repertoires ranked between lymph nodes and nontumor tissue in diversity, with V and J gene preferences.

TCRdb re-analysed the multiplex PCR reads in MiXCR, keeping a single row per CDR3 protein. The sample has about 150,000 distinct CDR3 sequences, about 31% seen once; the top ten hold around 2.3%. The lymph nodes were axillary draining lymph nodes from breast cancer patients. The chain links TRBV6-2 or TRBV6-3 to TRBJ1-5; unclear D gene. This TCR was recovered from a female donor with breast cancer. Some clones in this sample may be carry-over from other donors' samples. The sequenced material came from axillary lymph node tissue. The CDR3 DNA sequence: TGTGCCAGCAGTTACAGGGAGGTACGCAGTCAGCCCCAGCATTTT. It codes for CASSYREVRSQPQHF.